Each of the 17 T cell receptor beta chains below was sequenced from the same sample in a study of T cells in Graves' hyperthyroidism and ophthalmopathy. The CDR3 regions of TCR beta were amplified from RNA transcripts. TCR CDR3 regions were first amplified by RT-PCR with HTBI primers. Via MiXCR, TCRdb re-called the multiplex PCR reads, giving one row per CDR3 protein. The table includes about 410,000 distinct CDR3 sequences, more than 14% detected once. Material: blood. The receptors shown here come from a woman in her 30s with Graves' ophthalmopathy.

This clonotype has a count of ten or more. V gene TRBV6-5 combines with J gene TRBJ2-1; 9 positions agree with TRBD2. CDR3 length: 14 amino acids. V shed 2 bases and J 9 bases; nucleotides not matched to a gene: 5. Germline-derived CDR1 and CDR2 are MNHEY and SVGAGI. CDR3 region: CASSYGQREAEQFF. Written as DNA, the CDR3 is TGTGCCAGCAGTTACGGACAGCGGGAGGCTGAGCAGTTCTTC.

In its sample, this clonotype was seen many times. V gene TRBV5-1 combines with J gene TRBJ2-3; D is perhaps TRBD1 (6 bases). Trimming left V 4 bases short and J 8 bases short, with 17 bases between. This CDR3 has 14 amino acids. Germline CDR1 and CDR2: SGHRS and YFSETQ. The CDR3 loop is CASSAQDSWVTQYF. DNA for the CDR3: TGCGCCAGCAGCGCCCAGGACAGTTGGGTTACGCAGTATTTT.

This clonotype was counted at least ten times. V usage is TRBV2 and J usage is TRBJ1-2, with D possibly being TRBD1 (5 bases). Trimming took 5 bases from V and 4 from J, leaving 11 bases between them. Germline assignment: CDR1 SNHLY and CDR2 FYNNEI. The CDR3 sequence is 13 residues long. The CDR3 DNA reads TGTGCCAGCAGTATAGACAGTCGCTATGGCTACACCTTC. Amino acid sequence: CASSIDSRYGYTF.

V usage is TRBV18 and J usage is TRBJ2-2; TRBD1 agrees at 8 bases. V shed 3 bases, J shed 6 bases, and the junction held 9 bases outside the gene matches. Germline lookup yields CDR1 KGHSH and CDR2 LQKENI. This CDR3 has 16 amino acids. The CDR3 region has the DNA TGTGCCAGCTCACCGAACGTCGGGACAGGTCCCGGGGAGCTGTTTTTT. Its protein product is CASSPNVGTGPGELFF.

This clonotype was recorded only once. The chain couples TRBV7-9 to TRBJ2-7, with D perhaps matching TRBD1 (6 bases). This CDR3 contains 13 residues. Trimming stripped 5 bases from V and 4 bases from J, with 12 bases between. In germline, CDR1 is SEHNR, CDR2 FQNEAQ (reference sequence). The CDR3 DNA reads as TGTGCCAGCAGCATGACAGGAAAATACGAGCAGTACTTC. As protein: CASSMTGKYEQYF.

The table lists this clonotype with many counts. This chain joins TRBV20-1 and TRBJ1-6; 11 positions match TRBD1. After removal of 1 base from V and 3 bases from J, the junction contained 8 bases not matched to a gene. Germline CDR1 and CDR2: DFQATT and SNEGSKA (reference sequence). The CDR3 length is 18 residues. CDR3: CSARGLDRGQVYNSPLHF. For the CDR3, the DNA is TGCAGTGCTAGAGGCCTGGACAGGGGGCAAGTCTATAATTCACCCCTCCACTTT.

This clonotype was seen at least ten times. The chain combines TRBV12-5 with TRBJ1-5, with 11 bases fitting TRBD1. Germline V gives CDR1 LGHNT, CDR2 FRNRAP. The CDR3 is made up of 16 amino acids. Trimming cost V 5 bases and J 3 bases; bases outside gene matches: 6. The CDR3 DNA sequence: TGTGCTAGTGGTCTGGGACAGGGGGGTCCCAATCAGCCCCAGCATTTT. Amino acids: CASGLGQGGPNQPQHF.

The V and J genes are TRBV2 and TRBJ1-2; 7 bases map to TRBD1. From germline, CDR1 is SNHLY and CDR2 FYNNEI. The CDR3 runs to 15 residues. V shed 1 base, J shed 7 bases, and the junction held 9 bases outside the gene matches. The DNA of the CDR3 is TGTGCCAGCAGTGAAGGAAGACAGGGCCAGGGTGGCTACACCTTC. Its protein is CASSEGRQGQGGYTF.

This clonotype turned up a few times. The chain couples TRBV5-6 to TRBJ1-6; maybe TRBD1 (5 bases). Germline CDR1 reads SGHDT; CDR2 reads YYEEEE. The CDR3 totals 16 residues. The germline V and J ends were trimmed by 3 bases and 1 base, with 11 bases remaining between them. CDR3 bases: TGTGCCAGCAGCTCGGACGGGACGTCCTATAATTCACCCCTCCACTTT. The encoded protein is CASSSDGTSYNSPLHF.

This clonotype showed up many times. The genes are TRBV7-9 and TRBJ1-4; TRBD1 aligns across 8 bases. V shed 10 bases and J 7 bases; nucleotides not matched to a gene: 8. Germline-derived CDR1 and CDR2 are SEHNR and FQNEAQ (reference sequence). The CDR3 runs to 13 residues. CDR3 sequence reads: CATQDRATEKLFF. Here the CDR3 DNA reads TGTGCCACACAGGACAGGGCAACTGAAAAACTGTTTTTT.

This clonotype was counted a few times. The junction departs from germline at one end; a sequencing error may be responsible. V usage is TRBV6-2 or TRBV6-3 and J usage is TRBJ1-6; 9 positions agree with TRBD1. CDR3 length: 15 residues. Germline V gene lookup returns CDR1 MNHEY and CDR2 SVGEGT. Written as DNA, the CDR3 is TGTGCCAGCGGTTACACGGGACAGGGTGGTTCACCCCTCCACTTT. This gives the protein CASGYTGQGGSPLHF.

This clonotype was seen many times. The chain recombines TRBV6-1 with TRBJ1-6; D uncertain. Trimming removed 4 bases from V and 7 bases from J, with 14 bases in between. This CDR3 has 15 amino acids. CDR1 and CDR2 from the germline V gene are MNHNS and SASEGT. CDR3 sequence reads: CASSVNELGNSPLHF. The CDR3 region has the DNA TGTGCCAGCAGTGTTAATGAATTAGGAAATTCACCCCTCCACTTT.

There are many counts of this clonotype. The chain joins TRBV5-8 to TRBJ2-3, with unresolved D. The germline CDR1 and CDR2 sequences are SGHTS and YDEGEE. The V end lost 4 bases, the J end lost 2 bases, and 11 bases lay between the germline ends. The CDR3 extends over 14 amino acids. The chain's CDR3 is CASSSPFPTDTQYF. The CDR3 DNA reads as TGTGCCAGCAGCAGCCCCTTCCCCACAGATACGCAGTATTTT.

This clonotype was observed a single time. With a much larger clone just one base away, this may be a read error. The V gene is TRBV3-1, the J gene TRBJ2-1; TRBD2 matches at 8 bases. Germline CDR1 reads LGHDT; CDR2 reads YNNKEL (reference sequence). The trim removed 1 base at V and 7 bases at J, leaving 9 bases unmatched. The CDR3 has 16 amino acids. The CDR3 sequence: CASSQVLRGVGNEQFF. The CDR3 bases are TGTGCCAGCAGCCAAGTTCTGCGGGGGGTAGGGAATGAGCAGTTCTTC.

The genes are TRBV28 and TRBJ1-5; 10 bases align to TRBD1. This CDR3 comprises 16 residues. Germline lookup yields CDR1 MDHEN and CDR2 SYDVKM. V trimming: 3 bases; J trimming: 5 bases; junction bases outside the gene matches: 7. The CDR3 region has the DNA TGTGCCAGCAGTTTCACGGGACAGGGGTTCGATCAGCCCCAGCATTTT. Its translation is CASSFTGQGFDQPQHF.

The chain uses TRBV11-3 and TRBJ1-4; 11 bases align to TRBD1. This CDR3 region has 16 residues. J gave up 8 bases and V 5 bases, and 10 bases lay outside the gene matches. CDR1 and CDR2 (germline): SGHNT, YENEEA. CDR3 sequence reads: CASSRGTGGRGEKLFF. The CDR3 DNA reads as TGTGCCAGCAGCCGTGGGACAGGGGGACGAGGAGAAAAACTGTTTTTT.

The chain combines TRBV11-2 with TRBJ1-2; D unresolved. Germline CDR1 and CDR2: SGHAT and FQNNGV. The CDR3 covers 13 residues. The V and J ends lost 5 bases and 5 bases respectively, with 12 bases between them. This CDR3 reads CASSNYRGYGYTF. The CDR3 DNA reads TGTGCCAGCAGCAATTACCGCGGGTATGGCTACACCTTC.